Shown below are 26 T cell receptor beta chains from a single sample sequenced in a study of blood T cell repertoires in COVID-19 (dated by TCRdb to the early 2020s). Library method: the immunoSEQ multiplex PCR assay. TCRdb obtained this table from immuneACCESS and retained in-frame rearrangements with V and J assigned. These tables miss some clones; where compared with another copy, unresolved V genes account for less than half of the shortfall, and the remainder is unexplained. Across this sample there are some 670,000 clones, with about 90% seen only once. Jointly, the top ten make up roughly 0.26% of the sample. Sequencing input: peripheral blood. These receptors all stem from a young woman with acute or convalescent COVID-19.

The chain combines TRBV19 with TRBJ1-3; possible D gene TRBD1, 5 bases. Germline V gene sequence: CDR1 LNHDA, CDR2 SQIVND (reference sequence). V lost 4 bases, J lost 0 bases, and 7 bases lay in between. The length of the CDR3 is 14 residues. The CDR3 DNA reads TGTGCCAGTAGTACAGGGAACTCTGGAAACACCATATATTTT. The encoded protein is CASSTGNSGNTIYF.

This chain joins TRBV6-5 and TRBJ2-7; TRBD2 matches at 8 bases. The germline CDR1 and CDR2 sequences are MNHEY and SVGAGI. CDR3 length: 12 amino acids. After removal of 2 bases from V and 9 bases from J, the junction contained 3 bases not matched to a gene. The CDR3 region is CASSYNGGGQYF. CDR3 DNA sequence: TGTGCCAGCAGTTACAACGGGGGGGGGCAGTACTTC.

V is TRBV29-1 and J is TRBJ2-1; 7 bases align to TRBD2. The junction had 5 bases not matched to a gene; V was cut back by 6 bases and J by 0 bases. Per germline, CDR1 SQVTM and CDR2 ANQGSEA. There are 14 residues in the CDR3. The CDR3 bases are TGCAGCGTACCCGGGGGGAGCTCCTACAATGAGCAGTTCTTC. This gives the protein CSVPGGSSYNEQFF.

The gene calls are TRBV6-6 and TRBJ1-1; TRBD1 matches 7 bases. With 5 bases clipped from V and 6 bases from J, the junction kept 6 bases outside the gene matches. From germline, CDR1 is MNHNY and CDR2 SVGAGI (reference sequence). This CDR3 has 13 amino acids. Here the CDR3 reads CASSDRVAAEAFF. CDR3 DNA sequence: TGTGCCAGCAGTGACAGGGTGGCGGCTGAAGCTTTCTTT.

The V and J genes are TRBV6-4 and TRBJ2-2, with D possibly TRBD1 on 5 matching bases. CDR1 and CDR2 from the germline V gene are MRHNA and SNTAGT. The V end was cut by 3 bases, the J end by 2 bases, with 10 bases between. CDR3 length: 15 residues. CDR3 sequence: CASSDAQGNTGELFF. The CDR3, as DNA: TGTGCCAGCAGTGATGCCCAGGGTAACACCGGGGAGCTGTTTTTT.

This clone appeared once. As DNA, the CDR3 is TGTGCCAGCAGTGAGGGAACAGGGGGCGTAAGTGAAAAACTGTTTTTT. Translated: CASSEGTGGVSEKLFF. This sequence joins TRBV6-1 and TRBJ1-4; 9 bases fit TRBD1. J was trimmed by 7 bases and V by 3 bases; bases with no gene match: 9. The length of the CDR3 is 16 residues. Germline CDR1 MNHNS, CDR2 SASEGT.

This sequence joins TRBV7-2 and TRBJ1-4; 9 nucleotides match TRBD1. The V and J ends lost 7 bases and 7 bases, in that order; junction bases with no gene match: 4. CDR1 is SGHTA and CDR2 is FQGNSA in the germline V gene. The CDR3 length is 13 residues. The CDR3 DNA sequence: TGTGCCAGCACCCGGGACAGGGCTGAAAAACTGTTTTTT. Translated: CASTRDRAEKLFF.

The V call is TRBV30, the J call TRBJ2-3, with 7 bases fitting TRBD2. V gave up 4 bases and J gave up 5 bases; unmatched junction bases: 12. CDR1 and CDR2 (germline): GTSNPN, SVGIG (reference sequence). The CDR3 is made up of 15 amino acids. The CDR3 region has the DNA TGTGCCTGGACCGGAGGGTCTAGCGGACTAGATACGCAGTATTTT. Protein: CAWTGGSSGLDTQYF.

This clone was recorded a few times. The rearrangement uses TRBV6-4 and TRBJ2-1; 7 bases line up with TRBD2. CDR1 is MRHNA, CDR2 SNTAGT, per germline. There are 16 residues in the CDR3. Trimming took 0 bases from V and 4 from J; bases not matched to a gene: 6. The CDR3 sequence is CASSDSSGADYNEQFF. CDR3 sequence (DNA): TGTGCCAGCAGTGACTCGAGCGGGGCTGATTACAATGAGCAGTTCTTC.

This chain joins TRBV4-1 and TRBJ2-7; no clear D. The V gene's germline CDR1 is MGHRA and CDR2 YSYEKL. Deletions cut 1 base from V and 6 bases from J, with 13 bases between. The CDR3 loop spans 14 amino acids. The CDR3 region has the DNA TGCGCCAGCAGCCAAGGCCCCGCCCCTAGCGAGCAGTACTTC. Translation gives CASSQGPAPSEQYF.

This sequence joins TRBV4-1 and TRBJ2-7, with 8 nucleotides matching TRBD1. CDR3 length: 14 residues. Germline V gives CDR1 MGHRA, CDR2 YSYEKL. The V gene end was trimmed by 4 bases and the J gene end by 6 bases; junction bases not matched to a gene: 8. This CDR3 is CASSPRDRRSEQYF. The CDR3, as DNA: TGCGCCAGCAGCCCCCGGGACAGGAGAAGCGAGCAGTACTTC.

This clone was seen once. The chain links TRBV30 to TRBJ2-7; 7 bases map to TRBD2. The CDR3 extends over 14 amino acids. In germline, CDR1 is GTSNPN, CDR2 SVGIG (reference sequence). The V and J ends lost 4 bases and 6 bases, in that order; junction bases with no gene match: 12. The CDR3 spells CAWKPTSELGEQYF. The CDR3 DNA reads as TGTGCCTGGAAGCCCACTAGCGAACTTGGCGAGCAGTACTTC.

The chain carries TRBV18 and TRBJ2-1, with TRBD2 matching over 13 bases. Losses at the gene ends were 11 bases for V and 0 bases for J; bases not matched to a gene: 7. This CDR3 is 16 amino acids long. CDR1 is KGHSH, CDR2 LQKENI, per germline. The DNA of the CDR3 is TGTGCCGGCCCGGGACTAGCGGGGAGCTCCTACAATGAGCAGTTCTTC. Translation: CAGPGLAGSSYNEQFF.

The CDR3 DNA follows: TGTGCCAGTAGTACCCTAGAAAGGGGGAATGGCTACACCTTC. It encodes CASSTLERGNGYTF. The chain joins TRBV19 to TRBJ1-2; D perhaps matches TRBD1 (6 bases). Germline V gene data show CDR1 as LNHDA and CDR2 as SQIVND (reference sequence). CDR3 size: 14 residues. V lost 4 bases and J lost 6, with 15 bases in between.

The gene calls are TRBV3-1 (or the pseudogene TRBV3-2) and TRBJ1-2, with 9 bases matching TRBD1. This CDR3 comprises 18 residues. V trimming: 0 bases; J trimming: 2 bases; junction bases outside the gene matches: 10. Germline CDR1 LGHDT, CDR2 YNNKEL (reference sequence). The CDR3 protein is CASSQDTGQGLINYGYTF. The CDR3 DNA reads TGTGCCAGCAGCCAAGACACGGGACAGGGCCTAATAAACTATGGCTACACCTTC.

CDR3 sequence (DNA): TGTGCCAGCAGACCACAGGGTGCCCTCCAGTCGAGTACGCAGTATTTT. Translation: CASRPQGALQSSTQYF. The chain uses TRBV7-2 and TRBJ2-3; D is perhaps TRBD1 (6 bases). The CDR3 has 16 amino acids. V was pared by 6 bases and J by 8 bases, with 24 bases between. Germline V gene lookup returns CDR1 SGHTA and CDR2 FQGNSA.

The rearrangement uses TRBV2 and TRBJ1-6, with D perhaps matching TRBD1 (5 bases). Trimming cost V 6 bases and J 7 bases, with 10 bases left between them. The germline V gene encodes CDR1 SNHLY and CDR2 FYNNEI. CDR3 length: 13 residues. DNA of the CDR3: TGTGCCAGCAGCGACAGACGGAATTCACCCCTCCACTTT. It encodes CASSDRRNSPLHF.

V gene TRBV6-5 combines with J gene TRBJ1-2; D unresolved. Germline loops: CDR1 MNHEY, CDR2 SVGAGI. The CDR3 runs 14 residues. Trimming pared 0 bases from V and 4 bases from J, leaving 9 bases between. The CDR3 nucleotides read TGTGCCAGCAGTTACTCTGGCTGGGCCTATGGCTACACCTTC. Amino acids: CASSYSGWAYGYTF.

The CDR3 region is CATSDQGATTDTQYF. The CDR3 DNA reads TGTGCCACCAGTGATCAGGGGGCTACCACAGATACGCAGTATTTT. This chain connects TRBV24-1 to TRBJ2-3; 8 bases align to TRBD1. Losses at the gene ends were 3 bases for V and 2 bases for J; bases not matched to a gene: 3. The CDR3 has 15 residues. Germline CDR1 reads KGHDR; CDR2 reads SFDVKD.

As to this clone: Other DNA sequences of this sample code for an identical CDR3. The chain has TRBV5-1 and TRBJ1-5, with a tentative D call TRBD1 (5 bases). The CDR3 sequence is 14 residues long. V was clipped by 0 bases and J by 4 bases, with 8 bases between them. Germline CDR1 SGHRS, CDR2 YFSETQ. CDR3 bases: TGCGCCAGCAGCTTGGAGGCAGGGAATCAGCCCCAGCATTTT. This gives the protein CASSLEAGNQPQHF.

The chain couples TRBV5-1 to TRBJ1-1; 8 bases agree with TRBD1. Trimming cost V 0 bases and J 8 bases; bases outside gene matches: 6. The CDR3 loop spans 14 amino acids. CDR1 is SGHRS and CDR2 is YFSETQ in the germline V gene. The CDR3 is CASSLETGVGEAFF. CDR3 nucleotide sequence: TGCGCCAGCAGCTTGGAGACAGGGGTAGGAGAAGCTTTCTTT.

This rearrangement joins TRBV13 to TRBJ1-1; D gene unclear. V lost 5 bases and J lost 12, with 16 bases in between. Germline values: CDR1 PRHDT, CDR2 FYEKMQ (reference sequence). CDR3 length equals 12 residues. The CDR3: CASSRQSVWTFF. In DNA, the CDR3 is TGTGCCAGCAGCCGACAATCTGTTTGGACTTTCTTT.

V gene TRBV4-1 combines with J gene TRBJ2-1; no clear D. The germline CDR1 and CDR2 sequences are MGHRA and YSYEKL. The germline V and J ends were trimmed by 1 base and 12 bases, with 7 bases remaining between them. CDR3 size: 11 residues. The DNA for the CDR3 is TGCGCCAGCAGCCAAGGGGCAGTGCAGTTCTTC. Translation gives CASSQGAVQFF.

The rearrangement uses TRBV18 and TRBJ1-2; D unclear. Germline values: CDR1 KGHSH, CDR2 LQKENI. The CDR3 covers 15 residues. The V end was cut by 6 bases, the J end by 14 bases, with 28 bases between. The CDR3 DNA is TGTGCCAGCTCTACACCATTTACCGCACTATGGCTCGGGACCTTC. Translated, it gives CASSTPFTALWLGTF.

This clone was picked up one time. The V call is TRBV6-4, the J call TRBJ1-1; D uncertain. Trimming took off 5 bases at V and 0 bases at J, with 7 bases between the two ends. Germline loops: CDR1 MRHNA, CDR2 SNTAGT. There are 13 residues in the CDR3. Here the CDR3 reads CASSQTVNTEAFF. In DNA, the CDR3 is TGTGCCAGCAGTCAAACAGTGAACACTGAAGCTTTCTTT.

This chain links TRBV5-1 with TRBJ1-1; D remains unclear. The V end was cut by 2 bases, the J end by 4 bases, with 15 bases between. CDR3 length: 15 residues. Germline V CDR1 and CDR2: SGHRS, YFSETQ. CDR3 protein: CASSFLGVEGTEAFF. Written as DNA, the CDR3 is TGCGCCAGCAGCTTCCTTGGGGTAGAGGGCACTGAAGCTTTCTTT.